This T cell receptor beta chain stems from a study of vaccination and CD4 T cells after COVID-19. Study in general: Stimulation of the cells used overlapping spike peptide pools from SARS-CoV-2 and from the common cold coronaviruses HCoV-NL63, HCoV-OC43 and HCoV-229E.

The Oncomine TCR Beta short-read assay was applied to DNA of cultured CD4+ T cells. TCRdb re-called the PCR reads with MiXCR, one entry per CDR3 protein. The data hold about 10,000 distinct CDR3 sequences, with 61% observed a single time. Treatment indicated: roughly 11-day PBMC culture with coronavirus spike peptide pools or control peptides (ViraFEST assay). This clonotype was observed a few times. The antigen is undetermined. The origin of this receptor is a human donor who had recovered from COVID-19. Sequencing was carried out using CD4+ T cells from blood, cultured in vitro.

This CDR3 reads CATSGDSGYTF. CDR3 DNA: TGTGCCACCAGTGGCGACTCTGGCTACACCTTC. The gene calls are TRBV24-1 and TRBJ1-2; D is unclear. The CDR3 is 11 residues long. Trimming stripped 5 bases from V and 7 bases from J, with 7 bases between. From germline, CDR1 is KGHDR and CDR2 SFDVKD.